The 9 T cell receptor beta chains below all came from one sample that was sequenced in a study of blood T cells in healthy people across ages. Primers used in a second PCR of roughly 6 to 12 cycles were a sample-barcoded 5' primer and a J-beta primer mix. TCRdb ran MiXCR on the 5' RACE reads and lists one entry per CDR3 protein. Among roughly 1,700,000 distinct CDR3 sequences listed, over 25% were seen once. Sequencing was performed on blood. All receptors derive from a woman in her thirties in good health.

This clonotype was found a few times. The rearrangement uses TRBV5-1 and TRBJ2-1; D not certain. This CDR3 region has 17 residues. Germline values: CDR1 SGHRS, CDR2 YFSETQ. Trimming cost V 0 bases and J 4 bases, with 17 bases left between them. CDR3 amino acids: CASSLDRWSVAYNEQFF. In DNA form, the CDR3 reads TGCGCCAGCAGCTTGGATAGGTGGTCCGTGGCGTACAATGAGCAGTTCTTC.

V gene TRBV24-1 combines with J gene TRBJ2-1, with D possibly matching TRBD2 (6 bases). The CDR3 spans 15 residues. Germline V gives CDR1 KGHDR, CDR2 SFDVKD. Trimming removed 9 bases from V and 10 bases from J, with 24 bases in between. The CDR3 nucleotides read TGTGCCACCGGAGGGGCCGGAGTAGGGGAATGGGAGCAGTTCTTC. It specifies CATGGAGVGEWEQFF.

V and J are TRBV19 and TRBJ1-6, with D possibly TRBD1 on 5 matching bases. CDR3 size: 15 residues. V was trimmed by 3 bases and J by 5 bases, leaving 11 bases between them. Per the germline V gene, CDR1 is LNHDA and CDR2 is SQIVND (reference sequence). The CDR3 bases are TGTGCCAGTAGTATTCAGGGCTCGGATAATTCACCCCTCCACTTT. Translation gives CASSIQGSDNSPLHF. The complete variable domain, with remaining parts taken from reference TRBV19 and TRBJ1-6, reads DGGITQSPKYLFRKEGQNVTLSCEQNLNHDAMYWYRQDPGQGLRLIYYSQIVNDFQKGDIAEGYSVSREKKESFPLTVTSAQKNPTAFYLCASSIQGSDNSPLHFGNGTRLTVT.

The chain couples TRBV7-2 to TRBJ1-1; D unresolved. The V end lost 5 bases, the J end lost 6 bases, and 16 bases lay between the germline ends. Germline CDR1 SGHTA, CDR2 FQGNSA. The CDR3 consists of 14 residues. The CDR3 nucleotides read TGTGCCAGCAGCCCCAGTTTTGTATCGGCTGAAGCTTTCTTT. Amino acid sequence: CASSPSFVSAEAFF.

The V call is TRBV4-3, the J call TRBJ2-1, with D tentatively TRBD1 or TRBD2 (5 bases each). With 2 bases removed from V and 9 bases from J, the gap between germline ends came to 11 bases. The germline V gene has CDR1 LGHNA and CDR2 YSLEER. The CDR3 has 13 amino acids. CDR3 loop: CASSQKFGGEQFF. In nucleotides, the CDR3 is TGCGCCAGCAGCCAAAAGTTTGGGGGTGAGCAGTTCTTC.

The chain is built from TRBV2 and TRBJ2-5; the match to TRBD2 covers 7 bases. Germline trimming cut 0 bases from V and 4 bases from J; bases unmatched to any gene: 11. This CDR3 contains 17 residues. Looked up from germline, CDR1 is SNHLY and CDR2 is FYNNEI. Written as DNA, the CDR3 is TGTGCCAGCAGTGAAGCGGACTGGGGGGAGGGTCGAGAGACCCAGTACTTC. Its protein is CASSEADWGEGRETQYF.

The chain recombines TRBV7-2 with TRBJ2-2; D not resolved. The germline CDR1 and CDR2 sequences are SGHTA and FQGNSA. The germline V and J ends were trimmed by 4 bases and 6 bases, with 6 bases remaining between them. The CDR3 totals 12 residues. CDR3 region: CASSSLAGELFF. The CDR3 DNA sequence: TGTGCCAGCAGCTCTCTGGCCGGGGAGCTGTTTTTT.

The table lists this clonotype with a few counts. The chain couples TRBV6-6 to TRBJ2-5, with TRBD2 matching over 8 bases. CDR1 and CDR2 (germline): MNHNY, SVGAGI (reference sequence). Germline trimming cut 4 bases from V and 9 bases from J; bases unmatched to any gene: 16. The CDR3 covers 16 residues. In nucleotides, the CDR3 is TGTGCCAGCAGTTCAGAAAGCGGGGGAGGTCCTTCTTCCCAGTACTTC. Protein sequence: CASSSESGGGPSSQYF.

A note on this clonotype: A much more abundant neighbour one base away suggests this may be a read error. This sequence joins TRBV6-5 and TRBJ2-3; 7 nucleotides line up with TRBD1. CDR1 is MNHEY, CDR2 SVGAGI, per germline. V gave up 6 bases and J gave up 5 bases; unmatched junction bases: 5. The CDR3 length is 13 residues. CDR3 protein: CASRDRLRDTQYF. The CDR3 bases are TGTGCCAGCAGGGACAGGTTGAGAGATACGCAGTATTTT.